Listed here is a single T cell receptor beta chain. This clone was counted only a few times. Its antigen specificity is not known. No much larger clone exists at a distance of one base, and base qualities are not known. The data were obtained in a study of shared clonotypes between healthy human individuals (dated by TCRdb to the early 2020s). Regarding the complete study: Three men and a couple of women, aged 18 to 49 years, made up the cohort. For each donor, CD4 naive and CD4 memory were each run on three plates, CD8 naive on two plates, and CD8 memory on one plate. To estimate repertoire size and how much clonotypes are shared between individuals, the study performed deep sequencing of blood TCR repertoires from a few healthy adults. To increase sequencing depth and limit assay-specific biases, different laboratories used diverse techniques to prepare libraries and sequence TCR repertoires. Per donor, leukapheresis produced somewhere between about 0.9 and 10 billion PBMCs. Paper-wide results and their limitations: About 4.5% of naive CD4, roughly 3.5% of naive CD8, approximately 2% of memory CD4, and about 0.4% of memory CD8 clonotypes were shared across several donors. Pairwise subsampling indicated that sequencing depth was expected to affect the degree of clonotype sharing among donors. The genetic and exposure-history diversity represented was limited by the small number of donors. Incomplete sequencing was indicated by rarefaction of sorted-subset datasets, despite the large sequencing depth. Higher generation probabilities were observed for clonotypes shared by all four sorted-subset donors than for non-shared clonotypes. Sampling was limited to blood, and TCR repertoires in tissue likely differ from TCR repertoires in blood. Naive subsets generally had larger estimated clonotype richness than memory subsets.

Using the deep immunoSEQ assay, multiplex PCR amplified TCR CDR3 regions from genomic DNA. For each cell subset, the extracted genomic DNA was distributed evenly across all wells of several immunoSEQ 96-well plates, and each plate served as one replicate. For sorted subsets, each replicate PCR was loaded with roughly 200 ng genomic DNA, equivalent to some 27,000 T cell genomes. Purified libraries were quantified with a Qubit 3.0 fluorometer, sized on a Bioanalyzer 2100, and re-quantified with the KAPA Library Quantification kit. Every immunoSEQ 96-well plate was sequenced on a separate single-read 150-cycle Illumina NextSeq 550 flow cell. Per the original workflow: Because the immunoSEQ output held only junctional sequences and lacked quality scores, the filtering could not match the filtering applied to full-length reads. Sequences were annotated with PyIR, a Python wrapper for IgBLAST v1.9, using IMGT germline references to assign V/J genes and CDR3. Reads with weak V/J assignments (E-value above 1e-6), missing CDR3, stop codons, out-of-frame junctions, or ambiguous translated residues were removed. A V3J clonotype was defined by an identical inferred V gene, J gene, and CDR3 amino acid sequence. Percentage overlap between repertoires was calculated by dividing the number of shared unique clonotypes by the size of the smaller repertoire. Repertoire richness was assessed with RTK rarefaction, the Chao1 estimator, and Recon v2.1 estimates of unobserved clonotypes. Generation probabilities were computed with OLGA for all TCRbeta clonotypes obtained by the gDNA method from several donors. Here the immuneACCESS table is served through TCRdb, limited to in-frame sequences with V and J called. Missing clones are a known gap in these copies; in checked studies unresolved V genes cover under half, and the rest lacks a known reason. The V and J calls and clone size are taken from that table; D and trimming were inferred from the DNA. The sample contains about 340,000 clones, about 73% of them found a single time. The top ten clonotypes cover 8% to 13% of the sample.

The donors were healthy, HIV-negative adults with no recently reported acute infections or vaccinations. All donors were Caucasian adults living in Nashville, Tennessee, USA. CD4+ T cells were enriched by magnetic negative selection; naive cells were then positively selected on CD45RA, and the negative fraction formed the memory subset. Blood was collected by leukapheresis, and PBMCs were isolated by Ficoll-Histopaque density gradient centrifugation and then cryopreserved in liquid nitrogen vapor phase. Analytical flow cytometry was used to check the purity and quantity of every magnetically sorted T cell population. From each sorted fraction, genomic DNA was isolated and quantified by UV absorbance on a Nanodrop 2000c. Taken from the germline V gene, the CDR1 and CDR2 loops are SGHRS and YFSETQ. Trimming takes 0 bases from V and 2 bases from J, and the germline ends sit 15 bases apart. The CDR3 runs 16 amino acids, cysteine and phenylalanine included. CDR3 DNA is the only sequence kept; it has 48 bases, read in frame from the first base.

Specimen: memory CD4+ T cells sorted from blood. The meaning of the sample's cell subset or site label: CD45RA-negative fraction. This sequence uses TRBV5-1 and TRBJ2-7; the D gene remains uncertain. The source is a man aged 30 to 45 in good health. The CDR3 loop reads CASSLDGYTTTYEQYF. The DNA sequence reads TGCGCCAGCAGCTTGGACGGGTATACAACGACCTACGAGCAGTACTTC.